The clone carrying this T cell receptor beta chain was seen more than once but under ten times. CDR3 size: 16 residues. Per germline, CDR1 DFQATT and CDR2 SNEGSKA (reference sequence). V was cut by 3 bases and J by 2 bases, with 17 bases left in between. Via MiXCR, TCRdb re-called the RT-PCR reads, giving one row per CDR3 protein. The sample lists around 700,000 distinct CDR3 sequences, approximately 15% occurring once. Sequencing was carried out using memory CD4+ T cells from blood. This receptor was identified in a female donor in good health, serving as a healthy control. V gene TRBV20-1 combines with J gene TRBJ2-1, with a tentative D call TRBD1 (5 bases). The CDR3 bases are TGCAGTGCTAGGGGGCAGCGCGTACCGACCTACAATGAGCAGTTCTTC. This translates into CSARGQRVPTYNEQFF.